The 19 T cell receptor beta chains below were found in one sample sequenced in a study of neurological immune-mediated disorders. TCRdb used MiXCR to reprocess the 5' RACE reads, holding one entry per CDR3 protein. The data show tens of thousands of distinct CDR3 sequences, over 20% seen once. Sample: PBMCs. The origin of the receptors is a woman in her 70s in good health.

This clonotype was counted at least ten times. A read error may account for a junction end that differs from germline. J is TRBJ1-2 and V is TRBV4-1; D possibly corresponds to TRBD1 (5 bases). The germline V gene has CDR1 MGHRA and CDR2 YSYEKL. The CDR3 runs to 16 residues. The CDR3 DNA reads TGCGCCAGTAGCCAAGGGGTTAGTTACAGGTCCTATGGCTACACCTTC. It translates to CASSQGVSYRSYGYTF.

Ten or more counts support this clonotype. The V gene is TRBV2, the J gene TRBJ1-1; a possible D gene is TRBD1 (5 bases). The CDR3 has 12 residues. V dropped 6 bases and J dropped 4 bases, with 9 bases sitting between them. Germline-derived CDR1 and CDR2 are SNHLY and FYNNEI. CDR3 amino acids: CASRTGTTEAFF. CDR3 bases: TGTGCCAGCAGGACCGGGACCACTGAAGCTTTCTTT.

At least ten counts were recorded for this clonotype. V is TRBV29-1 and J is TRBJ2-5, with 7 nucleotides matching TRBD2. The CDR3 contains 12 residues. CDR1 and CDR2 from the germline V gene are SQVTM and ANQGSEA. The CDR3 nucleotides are TGCGCATCCAGCGTCACGGCGGGGGCCCAGTACTTC. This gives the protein CASSVTAGAQYF.

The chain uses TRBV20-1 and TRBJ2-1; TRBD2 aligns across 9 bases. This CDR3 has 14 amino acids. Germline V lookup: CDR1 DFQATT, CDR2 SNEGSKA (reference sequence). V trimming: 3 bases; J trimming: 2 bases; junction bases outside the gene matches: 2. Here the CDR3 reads CSASVAGAYNEQFF. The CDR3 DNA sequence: TGCAGTGCTAGTGTAGCGGGGGCCTACAATGAGCAGTTCTTC.

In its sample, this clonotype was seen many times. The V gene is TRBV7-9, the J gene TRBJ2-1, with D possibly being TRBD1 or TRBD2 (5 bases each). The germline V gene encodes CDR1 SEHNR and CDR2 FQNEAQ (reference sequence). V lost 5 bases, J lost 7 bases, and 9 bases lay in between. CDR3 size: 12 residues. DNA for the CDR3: TGTGCCAGCAGCCGGGACCTAAATGAGCAGTTCTTC. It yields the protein CASSRDLNEQFF.

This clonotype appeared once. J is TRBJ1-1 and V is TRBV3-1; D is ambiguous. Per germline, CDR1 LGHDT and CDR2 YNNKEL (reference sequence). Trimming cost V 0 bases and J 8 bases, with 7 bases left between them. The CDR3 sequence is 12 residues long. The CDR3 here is CASSQDAAEAFF. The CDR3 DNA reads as TGTGCCAGCAGCCAAGATGCGGCAGAAGCTTTCTTT.

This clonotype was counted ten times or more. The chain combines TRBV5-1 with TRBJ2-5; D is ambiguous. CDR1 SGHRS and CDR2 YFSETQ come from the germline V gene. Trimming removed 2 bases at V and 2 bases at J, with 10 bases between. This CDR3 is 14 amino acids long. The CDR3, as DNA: TGCGCCAGCAGCTTCGGTTTTGAGCAAGAGACCCAGTACTTC. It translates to CASSFGFEQETQYF.

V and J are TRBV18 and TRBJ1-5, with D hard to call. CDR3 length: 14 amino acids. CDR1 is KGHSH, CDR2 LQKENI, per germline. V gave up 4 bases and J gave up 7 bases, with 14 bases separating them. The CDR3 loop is CASSLLSANQPQHF. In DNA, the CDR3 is TGTGCCAGCTCACTCCTCTCCGCGAACCAGCCCCAGCATTTT.

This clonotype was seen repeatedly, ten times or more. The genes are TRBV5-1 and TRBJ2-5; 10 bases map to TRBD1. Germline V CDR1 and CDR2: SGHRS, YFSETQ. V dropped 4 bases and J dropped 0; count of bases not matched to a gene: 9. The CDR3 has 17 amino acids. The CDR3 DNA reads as TGCGCCAGCAGCAGATCCGGGACAGGGGACTACCAAGAGACCCAGTACTTC. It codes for CASSRSGTGDYQETQYF.

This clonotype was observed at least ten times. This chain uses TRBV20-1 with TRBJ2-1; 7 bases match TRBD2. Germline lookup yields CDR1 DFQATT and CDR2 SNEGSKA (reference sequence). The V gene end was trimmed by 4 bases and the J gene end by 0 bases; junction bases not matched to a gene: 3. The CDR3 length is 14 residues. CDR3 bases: TGCAGTGCTAACAGCGGGAACTCCTACAATGAGCAGTTCTTC. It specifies CSANSGNSYNEQFF.

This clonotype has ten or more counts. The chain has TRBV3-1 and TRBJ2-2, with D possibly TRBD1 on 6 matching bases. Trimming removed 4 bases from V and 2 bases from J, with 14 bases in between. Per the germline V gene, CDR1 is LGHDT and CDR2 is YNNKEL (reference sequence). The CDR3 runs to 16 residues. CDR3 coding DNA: TGTGCCAGCAGCCGGGGGCCGCCAACCAACACCGGGGAGCTGTTTTTT. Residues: CASSRGPPTNTGELFF.

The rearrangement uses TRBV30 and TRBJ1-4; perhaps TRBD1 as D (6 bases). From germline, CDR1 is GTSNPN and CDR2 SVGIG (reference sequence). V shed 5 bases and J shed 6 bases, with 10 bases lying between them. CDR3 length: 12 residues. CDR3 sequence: CAWEGVDEKLFF. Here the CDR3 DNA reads TGTGCCTGGGAGGGGGTGGATGAAAAACTGTTTTTT.

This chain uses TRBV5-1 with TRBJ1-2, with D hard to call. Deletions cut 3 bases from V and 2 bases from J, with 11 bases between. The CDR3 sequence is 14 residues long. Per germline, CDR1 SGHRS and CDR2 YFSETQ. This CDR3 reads CASSSQATNYGYTF. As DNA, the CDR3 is TGCGCCAGCAGCTCGCAGGCGACAAACTATGGCTACACCTTC.

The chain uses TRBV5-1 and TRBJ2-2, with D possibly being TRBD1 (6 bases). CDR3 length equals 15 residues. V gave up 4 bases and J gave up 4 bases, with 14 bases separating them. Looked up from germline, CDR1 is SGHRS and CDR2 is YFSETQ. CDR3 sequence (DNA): TGCGCCAGCAGCCTTCTACAGGGAAGCACCGGGGAGCTGTTTTTT. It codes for CASSLLQGSTGELFF.

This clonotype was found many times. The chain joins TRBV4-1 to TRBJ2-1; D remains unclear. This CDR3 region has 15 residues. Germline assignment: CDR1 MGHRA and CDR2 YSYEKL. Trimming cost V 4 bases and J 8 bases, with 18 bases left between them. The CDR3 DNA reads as TGCGCCAGCAGCCGCGACGGACGATATTCGGATGAGCAGTTCTTC. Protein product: CASSRDGRYSDEQFF.

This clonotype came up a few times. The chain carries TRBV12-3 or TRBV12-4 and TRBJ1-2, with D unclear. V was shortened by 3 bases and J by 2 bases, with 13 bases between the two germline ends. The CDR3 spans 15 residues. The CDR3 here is CASSFLKGRNYGYTF. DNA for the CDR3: TGTGCCAGCAGTTTCTTGAAGGGCCGAAACTATGGCTACACCTTC.

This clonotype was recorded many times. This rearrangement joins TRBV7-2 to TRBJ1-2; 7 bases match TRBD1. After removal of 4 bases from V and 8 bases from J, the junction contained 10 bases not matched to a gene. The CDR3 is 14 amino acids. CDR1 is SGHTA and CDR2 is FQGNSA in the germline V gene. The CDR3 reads CASSSGTVVVGYTF. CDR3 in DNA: TGTGCCAGCAGCTCCGGGACAGTCGTAGTCGGCTACACCTTC.

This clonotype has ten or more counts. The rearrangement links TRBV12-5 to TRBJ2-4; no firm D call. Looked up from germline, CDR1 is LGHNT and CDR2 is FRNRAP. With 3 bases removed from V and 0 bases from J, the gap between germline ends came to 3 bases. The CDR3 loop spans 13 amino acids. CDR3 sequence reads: CASGFVAKNIQYF. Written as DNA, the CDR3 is TGTGCTAGTGGTTTCGTAGCCAAAAACATTCAGTACTTC.

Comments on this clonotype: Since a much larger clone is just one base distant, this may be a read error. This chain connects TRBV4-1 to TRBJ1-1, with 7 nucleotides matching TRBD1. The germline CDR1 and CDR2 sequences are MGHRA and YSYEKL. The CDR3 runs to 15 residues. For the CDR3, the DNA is TGCGCCAACAGCCGAGGTGGACAGGTAAGGACTGAAGCTTTCTTT. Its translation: CANSRGGQVRTEAFF.